This TCR beta chain was sequenced in a study of CD8 T cells in ankylosing spondylitis. Overall study findings and caveats: What appeared characteristic of ankylosing spondylitis blood was a TCR beta motif of fewer than ten highly homologous variants. Matched ankylosing spondylitis synovial fluid reportedly showed significant enrichment of disease-linked clones. As for the disease-linked clones, they showed a CD8+ phenotype and occurred at relatively low frequencies in peripheral blood.

5'-RACE, quantitative and with molecular barcodes, yielded the TCR beta libraries. TCRdb reanalysed the 5' RACE reads using MiXCR and keeps one entry per CDR3 protein. The sample includes 150,000 to 200,000 distinct CDR3 sequences, around 20% of them seen just once. Germline trimming cut 4 bases from V and 4 bases from J; bases unmatched to any gene: 5. Looked up from germline, CDR1 is DFQATT and CDR2 is SNEGSKA (reference sequence). CDR3 length equals 14 residues. This clonotype has only a few counts. Its antigen is unknown. The chain couples TRBV20-1 to TRBJ2-1, with 9 bases identical to TRBD2. Sequenced sample: blood, either unsorted or a sorted T cell fraction (not recorded which). This clonotype was obtained from a male donor with ankylosing spondylitis or in good health (not recorded which). In nucleotides, the CDR3 is TGCAGTGCTAACCCGACTAGCGGATACAATGAGCAGTTCTTC. Translated, it gives CSANPTSGYNEQFF.